One sample yielded the 21 T cell receptor beta chains listed below, sequenced in a study of T-cell reconstitution after alpha-beta-depleted transplantation in children. A library of TCRbeta sequences, prepared with unique molecular identifiers, was generated. TCRdb analysed the PCR reads with MiXCR anew, one entry per CDR3 protein. The data contain about 210,000 distinct CDR3 sequences, approximately 17% of them singletons. This specimen was PBMCs, mostly from graft donor cells, taken 360 days after TCRalphabeta/CD19-depleted stem cell transplant. Receptors originate from a male patient aged 2 to 10 who had a stem cell transplant for acute lymphoblastic leukemia, so the T cells may come from the graft donor.

This clonotype was counted between two and nine times. The V call is TRBV7-9, the J call TRBJ2-2; D perhaps matches TRBD2 (5 bases). Per germline, CDR1 SEHNR and CDR2 FQNEAQ (reference sequence). The CDR3 is 11 residues long. V lost 11 bases and J 6 bases, leaving 10 bases between the germline ends. The DNA for the CDR3 is TGTGCCCCGAGAGGGCCCGGGGAGCTGTTTTTT. It specifies CAPRGPGELFF.

The CDR3 bases are TGCGCCAGCAGCCAAGATTTAACTAACAGGGAGGCTTTCTTT. This codes for CASSQDLTNREAFF. This chain joins TRBV4-3 and TRBJ1-1; a possible D gene is TRBD1 (6 bases). The CDR3 contains 14 residues. Trimming took off 0 bases at V and 11 bases at J, with 16 bases between the two ends. Germline V gene lookup returns CDR1 LGHNA and CDR2 YSLEER.

The sample holds a few counts of this clonotype. The chain carries TRBV4-2 and TRBJ1-1; the D is unclear. CDR3 length equals 12 residues. Trimming took 6 bases from V and 1 from J, leaving 6 bases between them. Germline V gene sequence: CDR1 LGHNA, CDR2 YNFKEQ. The CDR3 protein is CASSRGNTEAFF. For the CDR3, the DNA is TGTGCCAGCAGTCGGGGGAACACTGAAGCTTTCTTT.

This clonotype came up many times. This chain joins TRBV28 and TRBJ1-1; D remains ambiguous. The length of the CDR3 is 14 residues. Trimming stripped 2 bases from V and 4 bases from J, with 11 bases between. The germline gives CDR1 MDHEN, CDR2 SYDVKM. This CDR3 is CASSLILRGTEAFF. The CDR3 DNA reads TGTGCCAGCAGTTTAATCCTTAGAGGCACTGAAGCTTTCTTT.

This chain connects TRBV12-3 or TRBV12-4 to TRBJ1-1; D ambiguous. The germline V and J ends were trimmed by 7 bases and 1 base, with 10 bases remaining between them. This CDR3 spans 13 amino acids. The CDR3 region is CASTQTGNTEAFF. In DNA form, the CDR3 reads TGTGCCAGCACTCAAACCGGGAACACTGAAGCTTTCTTT.

This clonotype showed up just a few times. The gene calls are TRBV19 and TRBJ2-3; no clear D. The germline V gene has CDR1 LNHDA and CDR2 SQIVND (reference sequence). This CDR3 has 12 amino acids. V was pared by 2 bases and J by 7 bases, with 7 bases between. CDR3 nucleotide sequence: TGTGCCAGTAGTATATCCGAGAATACGCAGTATTTT. Its translation: CASSISENTQYF.

The rearrangement links TRBV20-1 to TRBJ2-2; TRBD2 is a possible D gene (5 bases). Germline CDR1 and CDR2: DFQATT and SNEGSKA (reference sequence). The V end was cut by 0 bases, the J end by 8 bases, with 16 bases between. The CDR3 runs to 15 residues. Here the CDR3 DNA reads TGCAGTGCTAGAGATTCCGGACTGGGTCAGGGGGAGCTGTTTTTT. Translating it yields CSARDSGLGQGELFF.

The gene calls are TRBV12-3 or TRBV12-4 and TRBJ2-2, with 7 bases lining up with TRBD1. This CDR3 is 17 amino acids long. Unmatched junction bases numbered 11, after V lost 7 bases and J lost 0 bases. CDR3 sequence reads: CASTPNRQGANTGELFF. The CDR3 region has the DNA TGTGCCAGCACACCAAACAGACAGGGAGCGAACACCGGGGAGCTGTTTTTT.

This clonotype has a handful of counts. This chain joins TRBV6-5 and TRBJ2-5; perhaps TRBD1 as D (6 bases). V lost 2 bases and J 5 bases, leaving 18 bases between the germline ends. CDR3 length equals 16 residues. Germline loops: CDR1 MNHEY, CDR2 SVGAGI. The CDR3 DNA reads as TGTGCCAGCAGTTACCCAGGGGCAGGATATCGGGAGACCCAGTACTTC. Its protein product is CASSYPGAGYRETQYF.

The chain joins TRBV12-3 or TRBV12-4 to TRBJ2-1, with no clear D. The CDR3 runs 11 residues. With 3 bases removed from V and 13 bases from J, the gap between germline ends came to 10 bases. CDR3 bases: TGTGCCAGCAGTTTCGGGCTCCCTCAGTTCTTC. It yields the protein CASSFGLPQFF.

This clonotype was observed many times. The chain employs TRBV20-1 and TRBJ1-4; 7 bases fit TRBD1. CDR1 is DFQATT and CDR2 is SNEGSKA in the germline V gene (reference sequence). The V and J ends lost 0 bases and 11 bases, in that order; junction bases with no gene match: 12. There are 15 residues in the CDR3. The CDR3 is CSARDRGQAKEKLFF. As DNA, the CDR3 is TGCAGTGCTAGAGATCGAGGACAGGCTAAGGAGAAACTGTTTTTT.

The table lists this clonotype with many counts. The chain employs TRBV7-2 and TRBJ2-7; 14 nucleotides align to TRBD2. The length of the CDR3 is 16 residues. The germline V gene encodes CDR1 SGHTA and CDR2 FQGNSA. Trimming at V came to 7 bases and at J to 4 bases, leaving 9 bases not matched to a gene. This CDR3 reads CASTRTSGGTTYEQYF. DNA of the CDR3: TGTGCCAGCACCCGGACTAGCGGGGGGACAACTTACGAGCAGTACTTC.

The chain is built from TRBV5-1 and TRBJ2-5; no clear D gene. Trimming shortened V by 1 base and J by 1 base, and 8 bases separated the two germline ends. The germline V gene encodes CDR1 SGHRS and CDR2 YFSETQ. The CDR3 contains 14 residues. Written as DNA, the CDR3 is TGCGCCAGCAGCTTGATCACCTCCCAAGAGACCCAGTACTTC. Its protein is CASSLITSQETQYF.

This clonotype has only a few counts. The CDR3 loop reads CASSWTGLNNQPQHF. The CDR3 DNA sequence: TGTGCCAGCAGTTGGACAGGGCTTAACAATCAGCCCCAGCATTTT. This chain joins TRBV12-3 or TRBV12-4 and TRBJ1-5, with TRBD1 matching 8 bases. The V segment lost 4 bases and the J segment 3 bases; nucleotides outside the gene matches: 5. The CDR3 is made up of 15 amino acids.

This clonotype showed up just a few times. This chain links TRBV28 with TRBJ1-2; 7 positions agree with TRBD1. J gave up 6 bases and V 6 bases, and 4 bases lay outside the gene matches. The CDR3 runs to 12 residues. Looked up from germline, CDR1 is MDHEN and CDR2 is SYDVKM. The CDR3 loop is CASRTGRHGYTF. DNA for the CDR3: TGTGCCAGCAGGACAGGGAGGCATGGCTACACCTTC.

The sample holds a few counts of this clonotype. The chain uses TRBV10-1 and TRBJ2-2, with TRBD2 as a possible D gene (6 bases). This CDR3 region has 15 residues. Germline assignment: CDR1 WNHNN and CDR2 SYGVQD (reference sequence). Trimming took off 0 bases at V and 6 bases at J, with 11 bases between the two ends. CDR3 amino acids: CASSESEGAAGELFF. CDR3 nucleotides: TGCGCCAGCAGTGAGTCGGAGGGAGCGGCCGGGGAGCTGTTTTTT.

The table lists this clonotype with a few counts. V and J are TRBV29-1 and TRBJ2-7; a possible D gene is TRBD1 (6 bases). The V end lost 0 bases, the J end lost 3 bases, and 12 bases lay between the germline ends. The germline CDR1 and CDR2 sequences are SQVTM and ANQGSEA. CDR3 size: 14 residues. The CDR3 region is CSVEDDGQFYEQYF. In DNA, the CDR3 is TGCAGCGTTGAAGATGATGGACAGTTCTACGAGCAGTACTTC.

The V and J genes are TRBV7-9 and TRBJ2-1; the match to TRBD2 covers 13 bases. The CDR3 is 17 residues long. Trimming at V came to 10 bases and at J to 3 bases, leaving 12 bases not matched to a gene. Germline V lookup: CDR1 SEHNR, CDR2 FQNEAQ (reference sequence). The DNA for the CDR3 is TGTGCCATCATGATAGGGGGACTAGCGGGAATCTACAATGAGCAGTTCTTC. Its protein product is CAIMIGGLAGIYNEQFF. The whole variable domain, filled in from reference TRBV7-9 and TRBJ2-1, reads DTGVSQNPRHKITKRGQNVTFRCDPISEHNRLYWYRQTLGQGPEFLTYFQNEAQLEKSRLLSDRFSAERPKGSFSTLEIQRTEQGDSAMYLCAIMIGGLAGIYNEQFFGPGTRLTVL.

V gene TRBV27 combines with J gene TRBJ1-2; D is possibly TRBD1 (5 bases). Germline V gene sequence: CDR1 MNHEY, CDR2 SMNVEV (reference sequence). V lost 5 bases and J lost 2, with 15 bases in between. The CDR3 is 15 residues long. CDR3 in DNA: TGTGCCAGCAGTCCAGCAGGGCTACAAAACTATGGCTACACCTTC. Residues: CASSPAGLQNYGYTF.

The chain carries TRBV20-1 and TRBJ2-5, with a weak D call TRBD2 (5 bases). Trimming cost V 3 bases and J 3 bases, with 11 bases left between them. Looked up from germline, CDR1 is DFQATT and CDR2 is SNEGSKA (reference sequence). The CDR3 contains 13 residues. In nucleotides, the CDR3 is TGCAGTGCTAGGGCTAGCTTGGAAGAGACCCAGTACTTC. This encodes CSARASLEETQYF.

This clonotype was observed a handful of times. This chain joins TRBV19 and TRBJ2-7; D gene uncertain. CDR3 length: 13 amino acids. V lost 0 bases to trimming and J lost 2 bases, with 5 bases between them. Germline V gives CDR1 LNHDA, CDR2 SQIVND (reference sequence). The CDR3 is CASSIDQTYEQYF. The CDR3 DNA sequence: TGTGCCAGTAGTATAGATCAGACCTACGAGCAGTACTTC.